This entry concerns a single T cell receptor beta chain. The target antigen is unknown. These data come from a study of Ad26.COV2.S vaccination and SARS-CoV-2 variants. For the study at large: Intramuscularly, Ad26.COV2.S was given either once or twice, 56 days apart. Overall study findings and caveats: Vaccine recipients surpassed placebo recipients in spike-specific TCR breadth. Recipients of either vaccine or placebo displayed similar breadth of non-spike TCRs. In TCR breadth and depth analyses, total T cell responses may have been underestimated.

Assay used: immunoSEQ multiplex PCR; TCRdb lists only in-frame clones, some missing. This sample yields a few hundred thousand clones, of which around 87% are seen a single time; less than 4% belongs to the top ten. Described treatment: roughly 18 received Ad26.COV2.S at low or high dose, single or two shots; several received placebo; per-sample allocation not given. Repertoires come from day 63 after the first vaccine or placebo injection. The source material was peripheral blood, sampled in a trial of Ad26.COV2.S vaccine versus placebo. The receptor was isolated from a person aged 18-65 years who received the Ad26.COV2.S COVID-19 vaccine or a placebo.

CDR3 coding DNA: TGTGCCAGCAGTTACGGTACGGGACTCGTGAACGAGCAGTACTTC. This gives the protein CASSYGTGLVNEQYF. The genes are TRBV6-5 and TRBJ2-7, with D possibly TRBD2 on 6 matching bases. Trimming pared 2 bases from V and 5 bases from J, leaving 16 bases between. The V gene's germline CDR1 is MNHEY and CDR2 SVGAGI. The CDR3 spans 15 residues.